These 25 T cell receptor beta chains came from one sample sequenced in a study of cytomegalovirus exposure and HLA in healthy donors. PCR was performed using 60 Vbeta and 13 Jbeta primers. This table comes from immunoSEQ multiplex PCR, and its TCRdb copy is limited to in-frame clones, with some not included. The profile shows tens of thousands of clones, 79% of them singletons. The sample comprised PBMCs. Receptor source: a woman in her forties in good health and CMV-seropositive.

This chain links TRBV5-1 with TRBJ2-7; 11 bases match TRBD1. CDR1 is SGHRS, CDR2 YFSETQ, per germline. V gave up 3 bases and J gave up 7 bases; unmatched junction bases: 12. The length of the CDR3 is 16 residues. The CDR3 nucleotides read TGCGCCAGCAGCTACAAAATCGGACAGGGGGCGTGGGAGCAGTACTTC. It is translated as CASSYKIGQGAWEQYF.

The chain couples TRBV19 to TRBJ1-6; D gene unclear. Germline V gene data show CDR1 as LNHDA and CDR2 as SQIVND (reference sequence). The CDR3 runs 16 residues. The V and J ends lost 1 base and 4 bases respectively, with 11 bases between them. The CDR3 DNA follows: TGTGCCAGTAGTATAGGTCCAGCAGCGTATAATTCACCCCTCCACTTT. Its protein product is CASSIGPAAYNSPLHF. The full variable domain, its missing parts supplied by reference TRBV19 and TRBJ1-6, is DGGITQSPKYLFRKEGQNVTLSCEQNLNHDAMYWYRQDPGQGLRLIYYSQIVNDFQKGDIAEGYSVSREKKESFPLTVTSAQKNPTAFYLCASSIGPAAYNSPLHFGNGTRLTVT.

V and J are TRBV6-5 and TRBJ2-3; the match to TRBD2 covers 7 bases. Per the germline V gene, CDR1 is MNHEY and CDR2 is SVGAGI. CDR3 length: 16 residues. The J segment lost 2 bases and the V segment lost 2 bases, leaving 7 bases of the junction unmatched. As DNA, the CDR3 is TGTGCCAGCAGTTACGGGGCGGGAGTTTACACAGATACGCAGTATTTT. Amino acid sequence: CASSYGAGVYTDTQYF.

This sequence joins TRBV6-1 and TRBJ2-5; 9 bases map to TRBD1. The trim removed 5 bases at V and 6 bases at J, leaving 7 bases unmatched. Per germline, CDR1 MNHNS and CDR2 SASEGT. The CDR3 has 14 amino acids. DNA for the CDR3: TGTGCCAGCAGTACTCGGGACAGGGAACAGACCCAGTACTTC. Residues: CASSTRDREQTQYF.

V is TRBV6-1 and J is TRBJ2-7; 10 nucleotides align to TRBD2. The trim removed 5 bases at V and 6 bases at J, leaving 4 bases unmatched. Germline V gene sequence: CDR1 MNHNS, CDR2 SASEGT. This CDR3 is built from 13 residues. CDR3 coding DNA: TGTGCCAGCAGTTGGACTAGCGGAACCGAGCAGTACTTC. This sequence encodes CASSWTSGTEQYF.

V usage is TRBV6-5 and J usage is TRBJ1-2; D might be TRBD1 (5 bases). Germline assignment: CDR1 MNHEY and CDR2 SVGAGI. V was pared by 3 bases and J by 4 bases, with 15 bases between. There are 15 residues in the CDR3. CDR3 sequence: CASSYSQGSPYGYTF. In DNA, the CDR3 is TGTGCCAGCAGTTATAGCCAGGGCTCGCCCTATGGCTACACCTTC.

The rearrangement joins TRBV6-5 to TRBJ1-2; 12 bases map to TRBD1. CDR3 length: 14 residues. V shed 2 bases, J shed 8 bases, and the junction held 3 bases outside the gene matches. Per the germline V gene, CDR1 is MNHEY and CDR2 is SVGAGI. The CDR3 DNA sequence: TGTGCCAGCAGTTACGGGGACAGGGGGCTCGGCTACACCTTC. Translated: CASSYGDRGLGYTF.

The DNA for the CDR3 is TGTGCCAGCAGCCCTGGTGGGGCGACCCTGAACACTGAAGCTTTCTTT. This translates into CASSPGGATLNTEAFF. The chain has TRBV5-6 and TRBJ1-1; TRBD1 is a possible D gene (5 bases). The ends were cut back, 4 bases at V and 0 bases at J, with 16 bases in the middle. CDR1 and CDR2 (germline): SGHDT, YYEEEE. The length of the CDR3 is 16 residues.

V and J are TRBV30 and TRBJ1-3; D gene ambiguous. Trimming shortened V by 0 bases and J by 0 bases, and 6 bases separated the two germline ends. This CDR3 region has 14 residues. Germline lookup yields CDR1 GTSNPN and CDR2 SVGIG (reference sequence). CDR3 region: CAWSVRGSGNTIYF. The DNA of the CDR3 is TGTGCCTGGAGTGTACGAGGCTCTGGAAACACCATATATTTT. Filled out from reference TRBV30 and TRBJ1-3, the complete variable domain reads SQTIHQWPATLVQPVGSPLSLECTVEGTSNPNLYWYRQAAGRGLQLLFYSVGIGQISSEVPQNLSASRPQDRQFILSSKKLLLSDSGFYLCAWSVRGSGNTIYFGEGSWLTVV.

The V and J genes are TRBV6-1 and TRBJ2-7, with 8 bases lining up with TRBD1. Germline CDR1 and CDR2: MNHNS and SASEGT. Unmatched junction bases numbered 6, after V lost 7 bases and J lost 4 bases. This CDR3 comprises 13 residues. This CDR3 is CASTRQGKYEQYF. CDR3 nucleotide sequence: TGTGCCAGCACGAGACAGGGGAAGTACGAGCAGTACTTC.

This clone was observed a few times. This rearrangement joins TRBV9 to TRBJ1-1; unclear D gene. Trimming left V 1 base short and J 2 bases short, with 9 bases between. CDR1 SGDLS and CDR2 YYNGEE come from the germline V gene. There are 14 residues in the CDR3. The CDR3 region has the DNA TGTGCCAGCAGCGTAATAGCAGAAAACACTGAAGCTTTCTTT. Translated, it gives CASSVIAENTEAFF.

This rearrangement joins TRBV5-1 to TRBJ2-7; TRBD2 agrees at 7 bases. Trimming at V came to 3 bases and at J to 3 bases, leaving 6 bases not matched to a gene. The CDR3 contains 14 residues. Germline loops: CDR1 SGHRS, CDR2 YFSETQ. The CDR3 protein is CASSWAGEGYEQYF. Written as DNA, the CDR3 is TGCGCCAGCAGCTGGGCTGGGGAGGGCTACGAGCAGTACTTC.

In its sample, this clone was seen once. The same CDR3 arises from other DNA sequences in this sample as well. The V and J genes are TRBV30 and TRBJ1-1; D may be TRBD1 (5 bases). V was cut by 0 bases and J by 2 bases, with 10 bases left in between. The CDR3 consists of 14 residues. The germline gives CDR1 GTSNPN, CDR2 SVGIG (reference sequence). CDR3 in DNA: TGTGCCTGGAGTGTAGGCAGGGTCAACACTGAAGCTTTCTTT. Its protein product is CAWSVGRVNTEAFF.

V usage is TRBV12-5 and J usage is TRBJ1-2; no definite D call. The CDR3 totals 15 residues. Per germline, CDR1 LGHNT and CDR2 FRNRAP. The V gene lost 4 bases and the J gene lost 0 bases, with 12 bases spanning the gap. The CDR3 here is CASGSHSETNYGYTF. DNA for the CDR3: TGTGCTAGTGGTTCTCACAGTGAAACTAACTATGGCTACACCTTC.

The chain couples TRBV4-2 to TRBJ2-3; TRBD1 agrees at 12 bases. J gave up 6 bases and V 1 base, and 2 bases lay outside the gene matches. Germline CDR1 reads LGHNA; CDR2 reads YNFKEQ. CDR3 size: 15 residues. CDR3 nucleotides: TGTGCCAGCAGCCAAGGGGGACAGGGGGCGGATACGCAGTATTTT. This translates into CASSQGGQGADTQYF.

J is TRBJ2-7 and V is TRBV5-1; D perhaps matches TRBD1 (5 bases). The germline V and J ends were trimmed by 0 bases and 6 bases, with 13 bases remaining between them. Germline assignment: CDR1 SGHRS and CDR2 YFSETQ. This CDR3 contains 14 residues. The CDR3 loop is CASSLGQGNREQYF. The CDR3 bases are TGCGCCAGCAGCTTGGGGCAGGGAAACCGCGAGCAGTACTTC.

V is TRBV7-2 and J is TRBJ2-2, with 9 bases lining up with TRBD2. Germline V gene lookup returns CDR1 SGHTA and CDR2 FQGNSA. This CDR3 is built from 16 residues. Trimming cost V 1 base and J 3 bases; bases outside gene matches: 3. The CDR3, as DNA: TGTGCCAGCAGCTTAGAGGGCGGGAGGGACACCGGGGAGCTGTTTTTT. As protein: CASSLEGGRDTGELFF.

The rearrangement links TRBV15 to TRBJ2-1; TRBD2 matches 7 bases. In germline, CDR1 is LNHNV, CDR2 YYDKDF (reference sequence). The CDR3 length is 15 residues. V shed 6 bases, J shed 6 bases, and the junction held 11 bases outside the gene matches. CDR3 in amino acids: CATRGWRELRNEQFF. The CDR3 nucleotides read TGTGCCACCAGAGGCTGGCGGGAGCTTCGCAATGAGCAGTTCTTC.

The rearrangement uses TRBV5-1 and TRBJ2-1; no clear D gene. Trimming took 1 base from V and 7 from J, leaving 3 bases between them. CDR3 size: 11 residues. Germline V gene lookup returns CDR1 SGHRS and CDR2 YFSETQ. CDR3 in amino acids: CASSLSNEQFF. CDR3 nucleotides: TGCGCCAGCAGCTTGTCAAATGAGCAGTTCTTC.

The chain joins TRBV6-5 to TRBJ2-2, with TRBD2 as a possible D gene (5 bases). Germline V lookup: CDR1 MNHEY, CDR2 SVGAGI. The CDR3 covers 13 residues. The V end lost 6 bases, the J end lost 6 bases, and 11 bases lay between the germline ends. The CDR3 DNA sequence: TGTGCCAGCAGCCGAGACTACGCCGGGGAGCTGTTTTTT. It encodes CASSRDYAGELFF.

This rearrangement joins TRBV28 to TRBJ2-3; 12 nucleotides line up with TRBD2. V lost 6 bases, J lost 2 bases, and 6 bases stayed unmatched. The CDR3 runs 16 residues. Germline CDR1 reads MDHEN; CDR2 reads SYDVKM. Here the CDR3 DNA reads TGTGCCAGCAGACCGACTAGCGGGGGCCTCACAGATACGCAGTATTTT. Translated, it gives CASRPTSGGLTDTQYF.

V gene TRBV27 combines with J gene TRBJ2-7, with TRBD1 matching 8 bases. Germline V gene lookup returns CDR1 MNHEY and CDR2 SMNVEV (reference sequence). V trimming: 3 bases; J trimming: 1 base; junction bases outside the gene matches: 5. This CDR3 has 15 amino acids. CDR3 in amino acids: CASSFNRGVSYEQYF. CDR3 coding DNA: TGTGCCAGCAGTTTCAACAGGGGGGTATCCTACGAGCAGTACTTC.

The V and J genes are TRBV4-1 and TRBJ2-2; TRBD1 aligns across 7 bases. Trimming removed 5 bases from V and 0 bases from J; junction bases left unmatched: 12. CDR3 length: 18 amino acids. Germline V CDR1 and CDR2: MGHRA, YSYEKL. CDR3 sequence (DNA): TGCGCCAGCAGCACTGGGACAGAATTTCCGCCGAACACCGGGGAGCTGTTTTTT. Translating gives CASSTGTEFPPNTGELFF.

This clone is a singleton in its sample. The chain is built from TRBV29-1 and TRBJ2-3; tentative D call: TRBD2 (5 bases). The germline CDR1 and CDR2 sequences are SQVTM and ANQGSEA. V was trimmed by 6 bases and J by 4 bases, leaving 14 bases between them. The CDR3 is made up of 13 amino acids. CDR3 in DNA: TGCAGCGTCGATGGGAGTTATTCAGATACGCAGTATTTT. The encoded protein is CSVDGSYSDTQYF.

This clone was seen only once. The chain recombines TRBV14 with TRBJ1-2; TRBD1 matches 7 bases. The germline V gene has CDR1 SGHDN and CDR2 FVKESK. This CDR3 is built from 16 residues. V was pared by 4 bases and J by 8 bases, with 16 bases of the junction left unmatched. The CDR3 DNA follows: TGTGCCAGCAGCCGCAACAGGGGAAGGCCCTTCGAGGGCTACACCTTC. Translating gives CASSRNRGRPFEGYTF.